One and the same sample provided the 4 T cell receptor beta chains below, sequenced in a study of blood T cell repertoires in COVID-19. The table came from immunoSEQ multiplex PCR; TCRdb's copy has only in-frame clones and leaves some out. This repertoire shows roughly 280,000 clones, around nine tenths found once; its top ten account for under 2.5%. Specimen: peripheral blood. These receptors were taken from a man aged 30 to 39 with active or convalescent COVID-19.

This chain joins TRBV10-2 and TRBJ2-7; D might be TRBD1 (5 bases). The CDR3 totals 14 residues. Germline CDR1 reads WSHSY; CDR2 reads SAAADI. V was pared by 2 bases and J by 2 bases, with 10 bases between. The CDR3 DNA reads TGCGCCAGCAGTGAGGAAGGGGATACCTACGAGCAGTACTTC. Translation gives CASSEEGDTYEQYF.

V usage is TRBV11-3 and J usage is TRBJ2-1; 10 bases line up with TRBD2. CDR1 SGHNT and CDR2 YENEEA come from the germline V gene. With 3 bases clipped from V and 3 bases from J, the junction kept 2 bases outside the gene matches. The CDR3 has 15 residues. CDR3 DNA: TGTGCCAGCAGCTTGTTAGCGGGGGGCTACAATGAGCAGTTCTTC. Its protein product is CASSLLAGGYNEQFF.

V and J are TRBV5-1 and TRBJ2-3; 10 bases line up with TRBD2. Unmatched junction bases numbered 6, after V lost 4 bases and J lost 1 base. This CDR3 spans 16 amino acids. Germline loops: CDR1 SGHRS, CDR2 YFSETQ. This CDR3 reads CASSEAGTSGTDTQYF. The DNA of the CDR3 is TGCGCCAGCAGCGAGGCCGGGACTAGCGGCACAGATACGCAGTATTTT.

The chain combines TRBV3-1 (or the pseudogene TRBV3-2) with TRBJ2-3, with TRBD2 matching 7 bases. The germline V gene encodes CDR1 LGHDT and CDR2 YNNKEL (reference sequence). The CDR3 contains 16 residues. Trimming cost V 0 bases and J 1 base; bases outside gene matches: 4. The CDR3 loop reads CASSQDGGGRTDTQYF. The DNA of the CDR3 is TGTGCCAGCAGCCAAGATGGGGGGGGACGCACAGATACGCAGTATTTT.